The following is a T cell receptor beta chain sequence with its context. The data were obtained in a study of control samples from healthy donors and cancer patients. Trimming shortened V by 0 bases and J by 9 bases, and 12 bases separated the two germline ends. CDR1 is SGHTA, CDR2 FQGNSA, per germline. The CDR3 has 15 residues. Method: immunoSEQ multiplex PCR; TCRdb's copy keeps in-frame clones and lacks some. This table has about 190,000 clones, roughly nine tenths appearing once. This rearrangement joins TRBV7-2 to TRBJ1-6; D is possibly TRBD1 (5 bases). The sequenced sample was blood. The sequence was collected from a man aged 25-45 years in good health. CDR3 sequence (DNA): TGTGCCAGCAGCTTAGCGCAGGGAAGGGGTTCACCCCTCCACTTT. Protein: CASSLAQGRGSPLHF. Full variable domain (outside the CDR3, taken from reference TRBV7-2 and TRBJ1-6): GAGVSQSPSNKVTEKGKDVELRCDPISGHTALYWYRQSLGQGLEFLIYFQGNSAPDKSGLPSDRFSAERTGGSVSTLTIQRTQQEDSAVYLCASSLAQGRGSPLHFGNGTRLTVT.